The clone carrying this TCR beta chain counts as large. The sample comes from a study of spatial heterogeneity in lung cancer. Time point in this sample: sample taken at primary tumor resection. Unsorted whole RNA from tumor, nontumor lung or frozen PBMC underwent sequencing. This CDR3 is 11 amino acids long. Germline V gene sequence: CDR1 SQVTM, CDR2 ANQGSEA. V lost 4 bases, J lost 4 bases, and 0 bases stayed unmatched. Each CDR3 protein gets one entry after TCRdb re-called the 5' RACE reads with MiXCR. The sample holds 4,000 to 5,000 distinct CDR3 sequences, around a tenth seen once. The rearrangement links TRBV29-1 to TRBJ2-5; 7 nucleotides agree with TRBD1. Sequences were derived from PBMCs, sampled at surgery. This TCR was recovered from a male donor with early-stage non-small cell lung cancer. The CDR3 is CSVAGGETQYF. The DNA of the CDR3 is TGCAGCGTTGCAGGGGGAGAGACCCAGTACTTC.